Following are 15 T cell receptor beta chains from one sample sequenced in a study of shared clonotypes between healthy human individuals. Profiled with immunoSEQ multiplex PCR; TCRdb holds only in-frame clones, not every one. The profile shows roughly 2,500,000 clones, 80% to 95% of them singletons. Sequences were obtained from naive CD4+ T cells from PBMCs. The subset here: CD45RA+ positively selected. The source of these receptors is a man younger than 30 in good health. Some clones in this sample may be carry-over from other donors' samples.

This chain uses TRBV6-5 with TRBJ2-5; a possible D gene is TRBD2 (5 bases). Germline lookup yields CDR1 MNHEY and CDR2 SVGAGI. The CDR3 totals 12 residues. Trimming shortened V by 6 bases and J by 3 bases, and 8 bases separated the two germline ends. The CDR3 sequence: CASRAGKETQYF. For the CDR3, the DNA is TGTGCCAGCAGGGCCGGGAAAGAGACCCAGTACTTC.

This clone was seen only once. The rearrangement links TRBV5-1 to TRBJ2-2; D is unresolved. Trimming pared 1 base from V and 6 bases from J, leaving 4 bases between. The CDR3 extends over 12 amino acids. The germline V gene has CDR1 SGHRS and CDR2 YFSETQ. The CDR3: CASSLIPGELFF. CDR3 nucleotides: TGCGCCAGCAGCTTGATTCCCGGGGAGCTGTTTTTT. The full variable domain, rest sourced from reference TRBV5-1 and TRBJ2-2, is KAGVTQTPRYLIKTRGQQVTLSCSPISGHRSVSWYQQTPGQGLQFLFEYFSETQRNKGNFPGRFSGRQFSNSRSEMNVSTLELGDSALYLCASSLIPGELFFGEGSRLTVL.

The rearrangement links TRBV7-9 to TRBJ1-2; 8 nucleotides line up with TRBD1. The V and J ends lost 1 base and 5 bases, in that order; junction bases with no gene match: 9. CDR1 and CDR2 from the germline V gene are SEHNR and FQNEAQ (reference sequence). The CDR3 totals 16 residues. The CDR3 sequence: CASSLGKQGELYGYTF. The CDR3 region has the DNA TGTGCCAGCAGCTTAGGTAAACAGGGGGAACTATATGGCTACACCTTC.

This chain connects TRBV6-1 to TRBJ2-3, with D perhaps matching TRBD1 (7 bases). This CDR3 has 16 residues. Deletions cut 2 bases from V and 0 bases from J, with 12 bases between. Germline V gene sequence: CDR1 MNHNS, CDR2 SASEGT. CDR3 sequence reads: CASSELTGRSTDTQYF. The CDR3 DNA reads as TGTGCCAGCAGTGAACTGACAGGGAGGAGCACAGATACGCAGTATTTT.

This sequence joins TRBV7-9 and TRBJ1-2; 7 positions match TRBD1. Germline lookup yields CDR1 SEHNR and CDR2 FQNEAQ (reference sequence). The J segment lost 6 bases and the V segment lost 3 bases, leaving 13 bases of the junction unmatched. The CDR3 extends over 16 amino acids. The CDR3 DNA sequence: TGTGCCAGCAGCTTCTGGAAGACAGGGAAAGAGGATGGCTACACCTTC. Translating gives CASSFWKTGKEDGYTF.

On this clone itself: Other DNA sequences in this specimen translate into the identical CDR3. The chain employs TRBV18 and TRBJ2-7, with 10 bases identical to TRBD1. Trimming at V came to 4 bases and at J to 2 bases, leaving 2 bases not matched to a gene. Germline values: CDR1 KGHSH, CDR2 LQKENI. CDR3 length: 14 residues. The CDR3 reads CASSLGQGTYEQYF. The DNA of the CDR3 is TGTGCCAGCTCACTGGGACAGGGGACCTACGAGCAGTACTTC.

The V gene is TRBV4-1, the J gene TRBJ1-5; D perhaps matches TRBD1 (6 bases). Trimming shortened V by 1 base and J by 6 bases, and 10 bases separated the two germline ends. This CDR3 is 14 amino acids long. Germline CDR1 and CDR2: MGHRA and YSYEKL. In nucleotides, the CDR3 is TGCGCCAGCAGCCAAGCGGGGGGCAGTCAGCCCCAGCATTTT. Translated, it gives CASSQAGGSQPQHF.

The chain employs TRBV6-4 and TRBJ2-3; D remains unclear. The germline gives CDR1 MRHNA, CDR2 SNTAGT. CDR3 size: 13 residues. With 6 bases removed from V and 8 bases from J, the gap between germline ends came to 15 bases. DNA for the CDR3: TGTGCCAGCAGCGACACAATAGATGGTACGCAGTATTTT. Translating it yields CASSDTIDGTQYF.

The rearrangement links TRBV2 to TRBJ2-1, with D possibly matching TRBD2 (6 bases). The CDR3 length is 12 residues. Trimming pared 3 bases from V and 12 bases from J, leaving 12 bases between. CDR1 SNHLY and CDR2 FYNNEI come from the germline V gene. CDR3 sequence reads: CASSEEDYRQFF. Here the CDR3 DNA reads TGTGCCAGCAGTGAGGAGGACTACCGGCAGTTCTTC. The entire variable domain, with the rest obtained from reference TRBV2 and TRBJ2-1, is as follows: EPEVTQTPSHQVTQMGQEVILRCVPISNHLYFYWYRQILGQKVEFLVSFYNNEISEKSEIFDDQFSVERPDGSNFTLKIRSTKLEDSAMYFCASSEEDYRQFFGPGTRLTVL.

Turning to this clone: In the same sample, other DNA sequences code for this CDR3. The chain recombines TRBV29-1 with TRBJ1-4, with TRBD1 matching 10 bases. The V gene end was trimmed by 4 bases and the J gene end by 8 bases; junction bases not matched to a gene: 4. Germline CDR1 and CDR2: SQVTM and ANQGSEA. The CDR3 consists of 13 residues. In nucleotides, the CDR3 is TGCAGCGTTGGACAGGGGGCGGGGGAAAAACTGTTTTTT. It yields the protein CSVGQGAGEKLFF.

J is TRBJ1-5 and V is TRBV9, with D possibly matching TRBD1 (5 bases). Looked up from germline, CDR1 is SGDLS and CDR2 is YYNGEE. This CDR3 contains 15 residues. Trimming cost V 0 bases and J 7 bases, with 14 bases left between them. The CDR3 loop reads CASSVEGVTGQPQHF. The CDR3 bases are TGTGCCAGCAGCGTAGAAGGGGTGACGGGGCAGCCCCAGCATTTT.

V gene TRBV5-1 combines with J gene TRBJ2-5; a weak D match, TRBD1 (6 bases). Germline V gene lookup returns CDR1 SGHRS and CDR2 YFSETQ. The CDR3 has 14 residues. Trimming took 6 bases from V and 7 from J, leaving 19 bases between them. The CDR3 loop is CASNPLGAHGTQYF. Written as DNA, the CDR3 is TGCGCCAGCAACCCACTGGGGGCTCATGGGACCCAGTACTTC.

This sequence joins TRBV2 and TRBJ1-3; the D gene is possibly TRBD1 (5 bases). V was shortened by 6 bases and J by 4 bases, with 10 bases between the two germline ends. CDR3 size: 13 residues. The germline V gene has CDR1 SNHLY and CDR2 FYNNEI. CDR3 in amino acids: CASSVGLGNTIYF. Written as DNA, the CDR3 is TGTGCCAGCAGCGTGGGACTCGGAAACACCATATATTTT.

The chain has TRBV2 and TRBJ2-1; tentatively, D is TRBD1 or TRBD2 (6 bases each). CDR1 is SNHLY and CDR2 is FYNNEI in the germline V gene. The length of the CDR3 is 15 residues. V lost 10 bases and J 7 bases, leaving 23 bases between the germline ends. CDR3 sequence reads: CATSYEGGSGNEQFF. The DNA of the CDR3 is TGTGCCACCTCGTACGAAGGGGGGTCGGGTAATGAGCAGTTCTTC.

The V and J genes are TRBV5-1 and TRBJ1-2, with TRBD1 as a possible D gene (6 bases). Germline V CDR1 and CDR2: SGHRS, YFSETQ. This CDR3 is 14 amino acids long. V gave up 1 base and J gave up 8 bases, with 15 bases separating them. The DNA of the CDR3 is TGCGCCAGCAGCTTGTGGGACACTCAAGGAGGCTACACCTTC. Translating it yields CASSLWDTQGGYTF.